Sequencing of this T cell receptor beta chain was carried out in a study of beta chain features in type 1 diabetes. Across the study: Summed over all samples, the examined sorted cells came to 95 million to 120 million.

Study-wide results and caveats: The study found moderately but significantly shorter TCRB CDR3s in all four CD4+ subsets of Type 1 diabetes patients.

Only one heparinised blood draw was taken per donor, and its volume averaged about 120 mL. Of the isolated RNA, all was reverse transcribed, and so the sequenced material was expressed TCRB transcripts. Repertoires were generated with immunoSEQ multiplex PCR, while TCRdb's copy carries only in-frame clones and drops some. Of some 240,000 clones listed, roughly 16% are singletons. Regarding this clone: The antigen is undetermined.

Germline CDR1 and CDR2: SEHNR and FQNEAQ (reference sequence). J gave up 2 bases and V 11 bases, and 11 bases lay outside the gene matches. This CDR3 spans 14 amino acids. The chain carries TRBV7-9 and TRBJ2-7, with 8 positions matching TRBD1. The sample comprised naive CD4+ T cells from blood. The clonotype was recovered from a man between 25 and 39 years old with type 1 diabetes. CDR3 in amino acids: CAGGSGTGPYEQYF. The CDR3 nucleotides read TGTGCCGGAGGGTCCGGGACAGGTCCCTACGAGCAGTACTTC.